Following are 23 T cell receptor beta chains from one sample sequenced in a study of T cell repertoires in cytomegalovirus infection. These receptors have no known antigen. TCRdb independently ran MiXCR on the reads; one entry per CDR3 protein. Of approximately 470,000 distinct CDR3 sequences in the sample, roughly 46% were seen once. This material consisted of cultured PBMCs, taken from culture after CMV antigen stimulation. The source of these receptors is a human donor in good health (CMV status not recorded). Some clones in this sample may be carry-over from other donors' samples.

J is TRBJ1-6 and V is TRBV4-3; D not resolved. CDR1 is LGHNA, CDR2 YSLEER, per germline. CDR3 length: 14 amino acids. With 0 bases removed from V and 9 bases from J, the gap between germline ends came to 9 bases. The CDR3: CASSQEGLVSPLHF. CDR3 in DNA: TGCGCCAGCAGCCAAGAGGGGTTGGTTTCACCCCTCCACTTT.

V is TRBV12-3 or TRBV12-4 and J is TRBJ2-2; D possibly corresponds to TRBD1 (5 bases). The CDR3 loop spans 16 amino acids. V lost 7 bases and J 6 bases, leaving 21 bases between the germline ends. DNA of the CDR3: TGTGCCAGCACAGACACTATACCGCAGGGATCCGGGGAGCTGTTTTTT. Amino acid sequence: CASTDTIPQGSGELFF.

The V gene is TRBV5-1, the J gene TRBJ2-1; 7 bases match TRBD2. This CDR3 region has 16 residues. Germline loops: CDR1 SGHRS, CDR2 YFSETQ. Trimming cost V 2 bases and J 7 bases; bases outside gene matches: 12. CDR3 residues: CASSLDPAGPRNEQFF. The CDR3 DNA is TGCGCCAGCAGCTTAGATCCAGCGGGACCGAGGAATGAGCAGTTCTTC.

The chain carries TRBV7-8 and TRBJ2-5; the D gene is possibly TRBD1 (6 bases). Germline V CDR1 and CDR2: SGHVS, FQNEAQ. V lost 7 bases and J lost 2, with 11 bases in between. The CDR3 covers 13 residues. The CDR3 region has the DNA TGTGCCAGCACCAGGGGCCGGCAAGAGACCCAGTACTTC. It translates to CASTRGRQETQYF.

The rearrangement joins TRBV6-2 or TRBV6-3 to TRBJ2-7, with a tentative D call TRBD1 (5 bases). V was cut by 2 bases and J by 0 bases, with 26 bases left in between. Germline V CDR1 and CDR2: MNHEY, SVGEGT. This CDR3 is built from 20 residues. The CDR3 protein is CASSYHRPQESHISSYEQYF. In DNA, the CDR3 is TGTGCCAGCAGTTACCACAGGCCCCAAGAATCGCACATATCCTCCTACGAGCAGTACTTC.

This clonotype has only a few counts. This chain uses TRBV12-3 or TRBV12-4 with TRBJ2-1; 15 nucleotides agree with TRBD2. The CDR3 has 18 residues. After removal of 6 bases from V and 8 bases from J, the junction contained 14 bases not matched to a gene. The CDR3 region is CASSRRGRTSGRADEQFF. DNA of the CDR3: TGTGCCAGCAGCCGAAGGGGACGGACTAGCGGGAGGGCAGATGAGCAGTTCTTC.

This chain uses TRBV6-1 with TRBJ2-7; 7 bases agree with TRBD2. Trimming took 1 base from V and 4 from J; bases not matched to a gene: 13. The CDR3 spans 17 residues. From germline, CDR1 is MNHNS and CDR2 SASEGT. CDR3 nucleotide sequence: TGTGCCAGCAGTGAAGTAGGGGTCGGTTCTAGCGGATACGAGCAGTACTTC. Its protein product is CASSEVGVGSSGYEQYF.

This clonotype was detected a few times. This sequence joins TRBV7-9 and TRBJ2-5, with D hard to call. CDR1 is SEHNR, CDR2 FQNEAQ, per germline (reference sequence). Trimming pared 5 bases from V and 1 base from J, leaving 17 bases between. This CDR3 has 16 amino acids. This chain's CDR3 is CASSAPPPGAQETQYF. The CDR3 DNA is TGTGCCAGCAGCGCACCTCCCCCGGGCGCCCAAGAGACCCAGTACTTC.

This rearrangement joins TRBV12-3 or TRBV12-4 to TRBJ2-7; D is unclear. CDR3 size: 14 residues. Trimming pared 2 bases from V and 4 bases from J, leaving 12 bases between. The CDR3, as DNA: TGTGCCAGCAGTTTAATTAGCCTCCGGTACGAGCAGTACTTC. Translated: CASSLISLRYEQYF.

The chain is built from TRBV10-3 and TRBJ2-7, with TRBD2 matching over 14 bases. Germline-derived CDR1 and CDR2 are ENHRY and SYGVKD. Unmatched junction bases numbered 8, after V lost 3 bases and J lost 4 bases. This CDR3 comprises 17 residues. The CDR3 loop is CAISDPVWTSGGYEQYF. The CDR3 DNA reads TGTGCCATCAGTGACCCCGTCTGGACTAGCGGGGGGTACGAGCAGTACTTC.

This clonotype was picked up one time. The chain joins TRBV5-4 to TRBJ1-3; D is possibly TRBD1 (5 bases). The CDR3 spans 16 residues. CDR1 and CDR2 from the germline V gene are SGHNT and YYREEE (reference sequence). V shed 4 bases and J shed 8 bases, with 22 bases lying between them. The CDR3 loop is CASSPGRAGPGDTIYF. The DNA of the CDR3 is TGTGCCAGCAGCCCCGGGCGGGCAGGGCCGGGGGACACCATATATTTT.

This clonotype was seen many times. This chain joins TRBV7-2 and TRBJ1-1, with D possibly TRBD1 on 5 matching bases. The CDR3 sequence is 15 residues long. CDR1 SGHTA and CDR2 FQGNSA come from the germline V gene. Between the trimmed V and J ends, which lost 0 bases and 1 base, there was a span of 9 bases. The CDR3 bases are TGTGCCAGCAGCTTAGCAGGGACGGGGAACACTGAAGCTTTCTTT. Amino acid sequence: CASSLAGTGNTEAFF. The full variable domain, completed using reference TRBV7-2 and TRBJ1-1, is GAGVSQSPSNKVTEKGKDVELRCDPISGHTALYWYRQSLGQGLEFLIYFQGNSAPDKSGLPSDRFSAERTGGSVSTLTIQRTQQEDSAVYLCASSLAGTGNTEAFFGQGTRLTVV.

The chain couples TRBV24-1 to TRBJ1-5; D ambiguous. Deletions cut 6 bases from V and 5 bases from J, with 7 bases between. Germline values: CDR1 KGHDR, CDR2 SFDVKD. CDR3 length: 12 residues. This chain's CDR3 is CATSSFDQPQHF. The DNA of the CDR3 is TGTGCCACCAGTAGTTTCGATCAGCCCCAGCATTTT.

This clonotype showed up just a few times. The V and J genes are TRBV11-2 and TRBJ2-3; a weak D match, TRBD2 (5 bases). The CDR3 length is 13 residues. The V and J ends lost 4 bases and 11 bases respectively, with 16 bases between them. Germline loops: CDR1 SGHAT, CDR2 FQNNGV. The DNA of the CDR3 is TGTGCCAGCAGCTCATTAACTAGAATCATGCAGTATTTT. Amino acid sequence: CASSSLTRIMQYF.

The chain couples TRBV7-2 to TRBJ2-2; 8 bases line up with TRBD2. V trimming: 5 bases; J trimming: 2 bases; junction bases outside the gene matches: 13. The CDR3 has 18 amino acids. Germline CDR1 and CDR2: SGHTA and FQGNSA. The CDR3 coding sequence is TGTGCCAGCAGCCGGAGGGCAGTAGCGGGGTCTAACACCGGGGAGCTGTTTTTT. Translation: CASSRRAVAGSNTGELFF.

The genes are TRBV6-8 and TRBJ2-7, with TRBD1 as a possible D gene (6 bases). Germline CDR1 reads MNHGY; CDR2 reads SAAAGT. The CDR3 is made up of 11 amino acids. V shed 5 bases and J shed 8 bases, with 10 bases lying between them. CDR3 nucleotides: TGTGCCAGCAGTATCCGGGACAAGCAGTACTTC. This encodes CASSIRDKQYF.

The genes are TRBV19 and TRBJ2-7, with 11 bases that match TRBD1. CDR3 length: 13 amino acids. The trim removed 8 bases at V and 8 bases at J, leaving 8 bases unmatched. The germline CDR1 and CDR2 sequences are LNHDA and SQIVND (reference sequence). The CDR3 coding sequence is TGTGCCAGTTCGGACAGGGGGCGTTTCAAGCAGTACTTC. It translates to CASSDRGRFKQYF.

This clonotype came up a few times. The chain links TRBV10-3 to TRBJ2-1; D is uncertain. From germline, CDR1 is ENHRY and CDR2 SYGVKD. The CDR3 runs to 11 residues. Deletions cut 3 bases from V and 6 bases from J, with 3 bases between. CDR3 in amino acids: CAISDSNEQFF. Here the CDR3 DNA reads TGTGCCATCAGTGATTCCAATGAGCAGTTCTTC.

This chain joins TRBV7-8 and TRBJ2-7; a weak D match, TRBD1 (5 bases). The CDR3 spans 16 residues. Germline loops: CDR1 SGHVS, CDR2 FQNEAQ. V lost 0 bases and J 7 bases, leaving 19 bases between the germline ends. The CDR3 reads CASSLAGAGIGSEQYF. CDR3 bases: TGTGCCAGCAGCTTAGCAGGGGCCGGAATCGGCTCAGAGCAGTACTTC.

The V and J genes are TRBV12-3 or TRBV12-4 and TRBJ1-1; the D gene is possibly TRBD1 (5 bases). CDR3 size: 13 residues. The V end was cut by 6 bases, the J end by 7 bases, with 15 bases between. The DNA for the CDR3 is TGTGCCAGCAGCCTGACTTCGAGGGGTGAAGCTTTCTTT. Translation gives CASSLTSRGEAFF.

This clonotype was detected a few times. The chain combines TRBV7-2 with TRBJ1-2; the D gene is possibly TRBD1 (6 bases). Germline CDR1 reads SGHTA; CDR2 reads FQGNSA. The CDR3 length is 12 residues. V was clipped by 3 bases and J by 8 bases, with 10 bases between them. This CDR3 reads CASSFQGWGYTF. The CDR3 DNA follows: TGTGCCAGCAGCTTCCAGGGGTGGGGCTACACCTTC.

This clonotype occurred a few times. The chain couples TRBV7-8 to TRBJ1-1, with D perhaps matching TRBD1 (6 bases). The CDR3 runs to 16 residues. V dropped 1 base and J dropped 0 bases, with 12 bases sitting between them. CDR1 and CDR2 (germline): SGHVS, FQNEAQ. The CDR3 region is CASSLVWGPMNTEAFF. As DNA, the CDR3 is TGTGCCAGCAGCTTAGTTTGGGGGCCAATGAACACTGAAGCTTTCTTT. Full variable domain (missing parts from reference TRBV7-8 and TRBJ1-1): GAGVSQSPRYKVAKRGQDVALRCDPISGHVSLFWYQQALGQGPEFLTYFQNEAQLDKSGLPSDRFFAERPEGSVSTLKIQRTQQEDSAVYLCASSLVWGPMNTEAFFGQGTRLTVV.

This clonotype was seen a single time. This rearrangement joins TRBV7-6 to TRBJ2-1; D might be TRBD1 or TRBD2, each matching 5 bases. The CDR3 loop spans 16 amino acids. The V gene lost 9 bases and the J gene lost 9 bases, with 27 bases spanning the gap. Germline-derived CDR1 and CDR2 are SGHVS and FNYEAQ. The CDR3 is CARGRDPPSGDGEQFF. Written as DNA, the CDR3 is TGTGCCAGGGGACGGGATCCCCCGTCAGGTGACGGTGAGCAGTTCTTC.